This TCR beta chain derives from a study of CD8 T cells in Susac syndrome. Random hexamers served to reverse transcribe about 0.5 to 1 ug RNA. The method of amplification for TCR beta CDR3 was immunoSEQ multiplex PCR, covering 54 Vbeta and 13 Jbeta. TCRdb re-called the immunoSEQ multiplex PCR reads with MiXCR, one entry per CDR3 protein. The sample holds 250,000 to 350,000 distinct CDR3 sequences, more than 75% seen once. Regarding this clonotype: Its antigen is not identified.

This CDR3 comprises 13 residues. Germline V CDR1 and CDR2: DFQATT, SNEGSKA (reference sequence). Deletions cut 2 bases from V and 7 bases from J, with 12 bases between. Points from the study as a whole: As acknowledged by the study, its TCR sequencing and HLA analysis included a relatively small number of individuals.

TEMRA cells were enriched by FACS, and CD4+ and CD8+ T cells were negatively isolated. The origin of this receptor is a human donor with multiple sclerosis. The chain couples TRBV20-1 to TRBJ2-1; D gene unclear. Sequenced material: CD8+ T cells from PBMCs. The CDR3 DNA reads TGCAGTGCTAGATCCCACCAGAAAAATGAGCAGTTCTTC. It translates to CSARSHQKNEQFF.